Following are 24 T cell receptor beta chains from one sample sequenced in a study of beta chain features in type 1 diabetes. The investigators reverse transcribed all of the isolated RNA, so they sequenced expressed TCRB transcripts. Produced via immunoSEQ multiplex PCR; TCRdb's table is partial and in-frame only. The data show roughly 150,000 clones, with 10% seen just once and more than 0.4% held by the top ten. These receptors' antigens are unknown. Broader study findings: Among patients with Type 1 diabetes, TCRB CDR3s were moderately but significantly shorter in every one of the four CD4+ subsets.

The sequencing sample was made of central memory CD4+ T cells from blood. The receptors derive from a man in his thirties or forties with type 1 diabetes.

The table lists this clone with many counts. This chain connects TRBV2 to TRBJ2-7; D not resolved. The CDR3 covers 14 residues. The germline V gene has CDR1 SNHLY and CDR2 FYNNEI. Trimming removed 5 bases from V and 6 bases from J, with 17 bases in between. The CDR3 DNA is TGTGCCAGCAGTTCAACTCTTCTAGAAGGCGAGCAGTACTTC. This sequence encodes CASSSTLLEGEQYF.

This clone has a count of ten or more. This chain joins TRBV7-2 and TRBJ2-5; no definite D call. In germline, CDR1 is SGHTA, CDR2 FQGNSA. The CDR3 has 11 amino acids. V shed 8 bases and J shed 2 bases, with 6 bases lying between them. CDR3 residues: CASGQQETQYF. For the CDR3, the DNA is TGTGCCAGCGGGCAGCAAGAGACCCAGTACTTC.

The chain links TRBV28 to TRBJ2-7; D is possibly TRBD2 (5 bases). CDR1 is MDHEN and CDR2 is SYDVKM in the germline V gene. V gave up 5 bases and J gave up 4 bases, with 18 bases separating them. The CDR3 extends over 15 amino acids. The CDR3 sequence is CASSTPDSAPYEQYF. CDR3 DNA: TGTGCCAGCAGTACCCCGGACTCAGCACCTTACGAGCAGTACTTC.

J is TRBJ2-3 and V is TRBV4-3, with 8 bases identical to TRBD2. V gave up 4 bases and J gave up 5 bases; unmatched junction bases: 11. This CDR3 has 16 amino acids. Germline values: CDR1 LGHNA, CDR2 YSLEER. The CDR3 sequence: CASSLGGGLAGDTQYF. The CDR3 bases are TGCGCCAGCAGCCTCGGCGGGGGGTTAGCGGGAGATACGCAGTATTTT.

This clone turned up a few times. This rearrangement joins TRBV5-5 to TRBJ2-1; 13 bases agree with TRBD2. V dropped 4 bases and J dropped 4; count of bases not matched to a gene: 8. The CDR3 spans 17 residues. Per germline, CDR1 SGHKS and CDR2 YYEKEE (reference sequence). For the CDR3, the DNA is TGTGCCAGCAGCGTCGGATCGACTAGCGGGGGGTACAATGAGCAGTTCTTC. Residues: CASSVGSTSGGYNEQFF.

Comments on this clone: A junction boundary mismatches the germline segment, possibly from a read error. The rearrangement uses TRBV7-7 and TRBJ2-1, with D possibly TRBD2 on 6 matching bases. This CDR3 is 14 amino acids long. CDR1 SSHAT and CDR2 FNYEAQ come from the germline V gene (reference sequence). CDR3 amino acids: CASSPAYGSGEQFF. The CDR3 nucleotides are TGTGCTAGCAGCCCTGCGTACGGGAGCGGTGAGCAGTTCTTC.

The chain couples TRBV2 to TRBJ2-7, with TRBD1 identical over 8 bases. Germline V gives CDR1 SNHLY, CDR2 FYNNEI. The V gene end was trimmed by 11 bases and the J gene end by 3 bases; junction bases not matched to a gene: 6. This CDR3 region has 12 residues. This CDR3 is CAGGQGYYEQYF. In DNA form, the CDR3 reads TGTGCCGGAGGACAGGGCTACTACGAGCAGTACTTC.

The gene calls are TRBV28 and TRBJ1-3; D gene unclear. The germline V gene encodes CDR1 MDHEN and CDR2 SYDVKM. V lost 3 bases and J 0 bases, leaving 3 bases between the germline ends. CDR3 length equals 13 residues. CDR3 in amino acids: CASSFNSGNTIYF. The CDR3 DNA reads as TGTGCCAGCAGTTTTAACTCTGGAAACACCATATATTTT.

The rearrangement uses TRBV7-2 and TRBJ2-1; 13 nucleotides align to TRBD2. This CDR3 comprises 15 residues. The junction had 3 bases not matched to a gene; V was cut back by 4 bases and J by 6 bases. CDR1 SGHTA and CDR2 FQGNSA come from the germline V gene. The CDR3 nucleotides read TGTGCCAGCAGCTCGGGACTAGCGGGGACCAATGAGCAGTTCTTC. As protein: CASSSGLAGTNEQFF.

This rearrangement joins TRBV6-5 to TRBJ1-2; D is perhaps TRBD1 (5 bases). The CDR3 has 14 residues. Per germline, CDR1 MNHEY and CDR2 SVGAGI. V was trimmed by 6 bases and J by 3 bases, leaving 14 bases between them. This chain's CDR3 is CASSTTGSDYGYTF. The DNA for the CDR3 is TGTGCCAGCAGCACCACAGGTTCCGACTATGGCTACACCTTC.

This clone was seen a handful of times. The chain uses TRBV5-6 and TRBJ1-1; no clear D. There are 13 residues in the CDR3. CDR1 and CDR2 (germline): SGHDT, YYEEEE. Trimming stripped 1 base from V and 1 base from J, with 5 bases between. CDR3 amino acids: CASSLIKNTEAFF. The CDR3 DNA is TGTGCCAGCAGCTTGATTAAGAACACTGAAGCTTTCTTT.

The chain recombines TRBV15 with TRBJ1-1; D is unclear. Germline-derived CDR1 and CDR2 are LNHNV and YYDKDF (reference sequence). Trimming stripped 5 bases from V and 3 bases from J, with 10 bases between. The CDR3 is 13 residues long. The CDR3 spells CATSLLGDTEAFF. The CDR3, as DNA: TGTGCCACCAGCCTTTTGGGAGACACTGAAGCTTTCTTT.

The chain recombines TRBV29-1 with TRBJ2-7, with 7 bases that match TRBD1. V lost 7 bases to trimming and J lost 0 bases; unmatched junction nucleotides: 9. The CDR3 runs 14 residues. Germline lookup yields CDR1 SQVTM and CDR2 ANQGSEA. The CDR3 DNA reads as TGCAGCGCCTCCTCGGGACAGAACTCCTACGAGCAGTACTTC. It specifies CSASSGQNSYEQYF.

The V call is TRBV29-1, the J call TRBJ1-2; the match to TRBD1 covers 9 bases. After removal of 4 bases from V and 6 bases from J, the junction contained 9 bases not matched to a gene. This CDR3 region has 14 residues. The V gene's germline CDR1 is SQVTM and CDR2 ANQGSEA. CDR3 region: CSVVDRGGGHGYTF. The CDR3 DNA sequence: TGCAGCGTTGTGGACAGGGGAGGGGGCCATGGCTACACCTTC.

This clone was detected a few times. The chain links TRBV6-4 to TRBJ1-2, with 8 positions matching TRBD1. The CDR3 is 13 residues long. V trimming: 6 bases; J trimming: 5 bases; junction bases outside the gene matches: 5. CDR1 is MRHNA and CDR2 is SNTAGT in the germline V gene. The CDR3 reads CASRDTGGYGYTF. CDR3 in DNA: TGTGCCAGCAGGGACACAGGGGGATATGGCTACACCTTC.

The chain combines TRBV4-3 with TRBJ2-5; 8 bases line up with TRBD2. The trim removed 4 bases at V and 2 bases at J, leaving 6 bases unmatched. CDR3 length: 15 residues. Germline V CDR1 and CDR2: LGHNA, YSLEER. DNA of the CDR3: TGCGCCAGCAGCCCTCGACTAGCGCAACAAGAGACCCAGTACTTC. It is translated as CASSPRLAQQETQYF.

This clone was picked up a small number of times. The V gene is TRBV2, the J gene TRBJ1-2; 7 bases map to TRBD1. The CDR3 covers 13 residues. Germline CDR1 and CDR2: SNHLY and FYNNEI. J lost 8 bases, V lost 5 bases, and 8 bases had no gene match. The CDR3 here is CASSNDRVGGYTF. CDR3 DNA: TGTGCCAGCAGTAACGACAGGGTTGGAGGCTACACCTTC. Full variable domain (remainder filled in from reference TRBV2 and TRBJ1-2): EPEVTQTPSHQVTQMGQEVILRCVPISNHLYFYWYRQILGQKVEFLVSFYNNEISEKSEIFDDQFSVERPDGSNFTLKIRSTKLEDSAMYFCASSNDRVGGYTFGSGTRLTVV.

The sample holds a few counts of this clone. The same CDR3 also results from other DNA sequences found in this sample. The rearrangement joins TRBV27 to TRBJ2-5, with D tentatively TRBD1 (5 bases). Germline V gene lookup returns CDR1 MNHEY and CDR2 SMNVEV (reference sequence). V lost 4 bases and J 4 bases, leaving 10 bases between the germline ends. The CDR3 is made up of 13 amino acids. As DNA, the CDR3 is TGTGCCAGCAGTTCCAGGGCTCGAGAGACCCAGTACTTC. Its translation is CASSSRARETQYF.

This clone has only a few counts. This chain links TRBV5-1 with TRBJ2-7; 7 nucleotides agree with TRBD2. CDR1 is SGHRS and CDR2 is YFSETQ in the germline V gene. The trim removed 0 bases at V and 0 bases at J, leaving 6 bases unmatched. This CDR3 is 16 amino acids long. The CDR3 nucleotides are TGCGCCAGCAGCTTGGATGGGGGAGGGAGCTCCTACGAGCAGTACTTC. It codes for CASSLDGGGSSYEQYF. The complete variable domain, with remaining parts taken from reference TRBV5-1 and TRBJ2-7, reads KAGVTQTPRYLIKTRGQQVTLSCSPISGHRSVSWYQQTPGQGLQFLFEYFSETQRNKGNFPGRFSGRQFSNSRSEMNVSTLELGDSALYLCASSLDGGGSSYEQYFGPGTRLTVT.

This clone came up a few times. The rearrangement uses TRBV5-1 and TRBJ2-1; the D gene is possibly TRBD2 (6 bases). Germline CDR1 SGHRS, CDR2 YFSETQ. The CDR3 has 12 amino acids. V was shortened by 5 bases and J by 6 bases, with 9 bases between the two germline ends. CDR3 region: CASRAGGNEQFF. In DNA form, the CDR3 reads TGCGCCAGCAGAGCGGGTGGCAATGAGCAGTTCTTC.

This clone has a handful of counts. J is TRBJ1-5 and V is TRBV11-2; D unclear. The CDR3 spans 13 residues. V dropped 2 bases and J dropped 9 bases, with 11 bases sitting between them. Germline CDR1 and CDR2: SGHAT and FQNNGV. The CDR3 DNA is TGTGCCAGCAGCTTATCAAGGGAGACGCCCCAGCATTTT. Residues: CASSLSRETPQHF.

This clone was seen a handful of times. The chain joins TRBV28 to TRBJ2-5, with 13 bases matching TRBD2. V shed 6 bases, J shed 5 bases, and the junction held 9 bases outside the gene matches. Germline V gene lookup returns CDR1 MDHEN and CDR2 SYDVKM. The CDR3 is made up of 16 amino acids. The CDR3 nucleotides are TGTGCCAGCAGGGATGGACTAGCGGGAGATGTTGAGACCCAGTACTTC. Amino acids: CASRDGLAGDVETQYF.

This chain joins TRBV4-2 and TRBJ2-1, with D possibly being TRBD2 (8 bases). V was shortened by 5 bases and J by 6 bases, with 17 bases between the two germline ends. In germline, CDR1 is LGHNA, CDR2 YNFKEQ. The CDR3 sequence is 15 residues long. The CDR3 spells CASSRQGLDPNEQFF. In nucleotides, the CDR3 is TGTGCCAGCAGCAGACAGGGACTAGACCCCAATGAGCAGTTCTTC.

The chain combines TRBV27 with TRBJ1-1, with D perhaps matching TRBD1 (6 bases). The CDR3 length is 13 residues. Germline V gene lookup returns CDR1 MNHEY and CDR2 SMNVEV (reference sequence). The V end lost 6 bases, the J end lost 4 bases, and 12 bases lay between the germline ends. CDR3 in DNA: TGTGCCAGCAGACAGGGTGTAGGCACTGAAGCTTTCTTT. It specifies CASRQGVGTEAFF.